This is a list of T cell receptor beta chains from one sample in a study of cytomegalovirus exposure and HLA in healthy donors. Profiled with immunoSEQ multiplex PCR; TCRdb holds only in-frame clones, not every one. This table holds 100,000 to 120,000 clones, 75% to 90% found once. The sample taken for sequencing was PBMCs. These TCRs come from a man aged 35 to 55 in good health and CMV-seronegative. Each CDR3 is given with its conserved first and last residue. D genes are given only for firm matches. The size of a clone is reported for some rows only, either as once, few or many, or as a class for expanded clones.

D	V	size	J	CDR3	DNA
NA	TRBV5-1	NA	TRBJ2-1	CASSFQTDPYNEQFF	TGCGCCAGCAGCTTTCAGACAGACCCATACAATGAGCAGTTCTTC
NA	TRBV6-4	NA	TRBJ1-5	CASSERRDQPQHF	TGTGCCAGCAGTGAGCGGCGCGATCAGCCCCAGCATTTT
NA	TRBV28	few	TRBJ1-1	CASTPPRQGITEAFF	TGTGCCAGCACACCCCCGCGGCAGGGAATCACTGAAGCTTTCTTT
NA	TRBV7-9	NA	TRBJ1-1	CASSQTEVTAFF	TGTGCCAGCAGCCAGACCGAGGTTACGGCTTTCTTT
NA	TRBV15	NA	TRBJ1-3	CATSSQTVSGNTIYF	TGTGCCACCAGCAGTCAGACAGTCTCTGGAAACACCATATATTTT
TRBD2	TRBV27	NA	TRBJ2-7	CASRRGDYGTSYEQYF	TGTGCCAGCAGGCGGGGAGACTACGGGACTAGCTACGAGCAGTACTTC
NA	TRBV5-1	NA	TRBJ2-7	CASSLWGKGYKQYF	TGCGCCAGCAGCTTGTGGGGCAAGGGATACAAGCAGTACTTC
TRBD1	TRBV7-9	NA	TRBJ2-5	CASSFRGQGTETQYF	TGTGCCAGCAGCTTCCGGGGACAGGGGACCGAGACCCAGTACTTC
NA	TRBV29-1	few	TRBJ1-1	CSVEPGANTEAFF	TGCAGCGTTGAACCAGGGGCGAACACTGAAGCTTTCTTT
TRBD2	TRBV9	NA	TRBJ2-1	CASSVAPTAGGKGNEQFF	TGTGCCAGCAGCGTAGCTCCTACAGCGGGGGGAAAGGGAAATGAGCAGTTCTTC
NA	TRBV28	NA	TRBJ1-3	CASSSRDTIYF	TGTGCCAGCAGTTCCCGCGACACCATATATTTT
NA	TRBV2	NA	TRBJ1-4	CASSSGGAREKLFF	TGTGCCAGCAGTTCTGGTGGGGCAAGGGAAAAACTGTTTTTT
NA	TRBV7-9	few	TRBJ1-2	CASSFQYGYTF	TGTGCCAGCAGCTTCCAATATGGCTACACCTTC
NA	TRBV6-1	NA	TRBJ1-5	CASSLAPAGNQPQHF	TGTGCCAGCAGCCTAGCTCCCGCGGGGAATCAGCCCCAGCATTTT
NA	TRBV28	NA	TRBJ1-5	CASSEEGFDQPQHF	TGTGCCAGCAGTGAGGAGGGATTCGATCAGCCCCAGCATTTT
TRBD1	TRBV19	NA	TRBJ1-5	CASTPQGINQPQHF	TGTGCCAGTACCCCACAGGGGATCAATCAGCCCCAGCATTTT
TRBD1	TRBV29-1	NA	TRBJ2-7	CSVTGQPPSEQYF	TGCAGCGTGACGGGACAGCCCCCCTCCGAGCAGTACTTC
NA	TRBV19	NA	TRBJ1-5	CASSRNNQPQHF	TGTGCCAGTAGCAGAAACAATCAGCCCCAGCATTTT
NA	TRBV4-3	once	TRBJ2-2	CASSHRGTLTGELFF	TGCGCCAGCAGCCATAGGGGGACCCTCACCGGGGAGCTGTTTTTT
NA	TRBV6-5	NA	TRBJ1-4	CAAGNNEKLFF	TGTGCCGCGGGTAATAATGAAAAACTGTTTTTT
TRBD2	TRBV29-1	NA	TRBJ2-7	CSVIQRGGDEQYF	TGCAGCGTGATACAGCGGGGAGGCGACGAGCAGTACTTC
TRBD2	TRBV4-2	NA	TRBJ2-3	CASSPLARTSTDTQYF	TGTGCCAGCAGCCCACTAGCGAGGACTAGCACAGATACGCAGTATTTT
NA	TRBV18	NA	TRBJ2-3	CASSPGGTDTQYF	TGTGCCAGCTCACCCGGGGGCACAGATACGCAGTATTTT
NA	TRBV4-3	NA	TRBJ1-1	CASSQVRAGEAFF	TGCGCCAGCAGCCAAGTCAGGGCGGGGGAAGCTTTCTTT
NA	TRBV5-1	NA	TRBJ1-1	CASSLELNTEAFF	TGCGCCAGCAGCTTGGAGCTAAACACTGAAGCTTTCTTT
TRBD2	TRBV18	NA	TRBJ2-5	CASSRGLAGGRGQETQYF	TGTGCCAGCTCACGAGGACTAGCGGGGGGCCGGGGCCAAGAGACCCAGTACTTC
NA	TRBV5-1	once	TRBJ1-4	CASSSQGGAQEKLFF	TGCGCCAGCAGCTCGCAAGGGGGGGCGCAAGAAAAACTGTTTTTT
NA	TRBV7-2	NA	TRBJ2-2	CASSLWGQNTGELFF	TGTGCCAGCAGCTTGTGGGGGCAGAACACCGGGGAGCTGTTTTTT
NA	TRBV30	NA	TRBJ2-5	CAWSKPAGEETQYF	TGTGCCTGGAGTAAGCCGGCAGGGGAGGAGACCCAGTACTTC